One sample yielded the 2 T cell receptor beta chains listed below, sequenced in a study of post-analysis software for immune sequencing data. Study observations and caveats: TRBV5-6, TRBV5-1 and TRBV20-1 belonged to a set of a handful of TRBV segments that were more frequent in patients than controls.

No antigens are known for them. Researchers reported that TCR beta cDNA libraries carried unique molecular identifiers. Using its own MiXCR run on the PCR reads, TCRdb lists one record per CDR3 protein. Among about 810,000 distinct CDR3 sequences listed, approximately 53% were seen once. Input material: blood. These receptors were taken from a girl between 10 and 17 years old with multiple sclerosis.

The genes are TRBV5-1 and TRBJ1-2, with D hard to call. Trimming stripped 0 bases from V and 2 bases from J, with 11 bases between. The CDR3 sequence is 15 residues long. The germline CDR1 and CDR2 sequences are SGHRS and YFSETQ. CDR3 region: CASSLGPDKNYGYTF. The CDR3 DNA reads TGCGCCAGCAGCTTGGGGCCTGACAAAAACTATGGCTACACCTTC.

This clonotype was seen a handful of times. This sequence joins TRBV12-5 and TRBJ1-1; perhaps TRBD1 as D (5 bases). CDR3 length equals 12 residues. The germline V gene encodes CDR1 LGHNT and CDR2 FRNRAP. Trimming pared 1 base from V and 5 bases from J, leaving 5 bases between. The DNA for the CDR3 is TGTGCTAGTGGTTTGGAGGGGACTGAAGCTTTCTTT. Translating gives CASGLEGTEAFF.